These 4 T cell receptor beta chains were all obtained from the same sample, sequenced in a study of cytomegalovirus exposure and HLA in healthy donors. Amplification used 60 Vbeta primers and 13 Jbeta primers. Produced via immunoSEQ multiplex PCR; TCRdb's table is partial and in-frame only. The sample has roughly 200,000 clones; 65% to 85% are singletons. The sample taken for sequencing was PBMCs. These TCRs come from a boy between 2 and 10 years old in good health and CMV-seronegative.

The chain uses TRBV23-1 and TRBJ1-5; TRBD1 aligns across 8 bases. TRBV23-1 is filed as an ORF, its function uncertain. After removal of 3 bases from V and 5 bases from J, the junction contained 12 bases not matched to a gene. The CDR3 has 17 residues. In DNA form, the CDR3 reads TGCGCCAGCAGTCACAACCTCGACAGGGGCTATCATCAGCCCCAGCATTTT. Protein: CASSHNLDRGYHQPQHF.

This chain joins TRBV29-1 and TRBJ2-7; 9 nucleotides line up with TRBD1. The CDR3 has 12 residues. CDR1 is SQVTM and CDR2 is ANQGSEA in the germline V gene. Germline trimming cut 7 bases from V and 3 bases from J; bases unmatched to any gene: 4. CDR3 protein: CSAGTGNYEQYF. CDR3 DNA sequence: TGCAGCGCCGGGACAGGGAACTACGAGCAGTACTTC.

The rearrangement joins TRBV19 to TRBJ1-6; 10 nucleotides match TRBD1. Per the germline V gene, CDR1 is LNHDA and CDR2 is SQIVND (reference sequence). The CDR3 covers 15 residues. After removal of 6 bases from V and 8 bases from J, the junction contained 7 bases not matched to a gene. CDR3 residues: CASSLGQGSHSPLHF. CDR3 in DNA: TGTGCCAGTAGCTTGGGACAGGGGTCTCATTCACCCCTCCACTTT.

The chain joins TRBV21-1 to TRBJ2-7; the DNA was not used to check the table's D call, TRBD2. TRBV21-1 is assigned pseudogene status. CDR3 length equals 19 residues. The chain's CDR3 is CASSPKSPSGRDKEYEQYF. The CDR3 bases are TGTGCCAGCAGCCCGAAGTCCCCTAGCGGGAGGGATAAGGAGTACGAGCAGTACTTC.